Here is one T cell receptor (beta chain) with its context. Its antigen is unidentified. The sample originates from a study of metastatic and nonmetastatic thyroid tumors. Study-level points and caveats: The study reportedly found significantly higher TCR beta diversity in malignant thyroid tumors than benign nodules, in blood and tumor.

This CDR3 comprises 17 residues. Germline V gene data show CDR1 as LGHNT and CDR2 as FRNRAP. V lost 1 base, J lost 4 bases, and 20 bases lay in between. Each patient went into thyroid surgery without having received any treatment. Authors' methods: To classify distant metastasis in papillary thyroid cancer, a model was built from CDR3 differences across clinicopathological groups. TCRdb re-called clones from the PCR reads using MiXCR. TCRdb, rather than the study authors, made the V and J calls. The sample consists of 30,000 to 40,000 clones, about 14% of them appearing once. Sequencing was performed on blood. The J gene is TRBJ2-7, the V gene TRBV12-5; the D is unclear. The receptor comes from a female donor with papillary thyroid cancer or a benign thyroid nodule (not recorded which). Some clones in this sample may be carry-over from other donors' samples. CDR3 nucleotides: TGTGCTAGTGGTTTGGCTATGTCAGGAGAGACCCTTTACGAGCAGTACTTC. This encodes CASGLAMSGETLYEQYF.